The 11 T cell receptor beta chains below come from one sample, sequenced in a study of long-term antiretroviral therapy in people with HIV. Running of the v3.0 immunoSEQ assay took place at survey level. The assay was immunoSEQ multiplex PCR, and TCRdb's table has in-frame clones only and misses some. The sample contains roughly 50,000 clones, 80% to 90% of which appear only once. This specimen consisted of unsorted PBMCs, obtained 0.8 years after starting antiretroviral therapy. The receptor source for this set is a woman in her late teens or twenties with HIV.

The chain joins TRBV28 to TRBJ2-1; D is undetermined. CDR3 length equals 12 residues. Trimming stripped 4 bases from V and 7 bases from J, with 8 bases between. From germline, CDR1 is MDHEN and CDR2 SYDVKM. The CDR3 protein is CASSSGWNEQFF. The CDR3, as DNA: TGTGCCAGCAGTTCAGGCTGGAATGAGCAGTTCTTC.

The chain joins TRBV7-2 to TRBJ1-2; D is possibly TRBD1 (5 bases). The CDR3 runs to 13 residues. The V gene's germline CDR1 is SGHTA and CDR2 FQGNSA. Trimming shortened V by 4 bases and J by 2 bases, and 8 bases separated the two germline ends. The CDR3, as DNA: TGTGCCAGCAGCTGGGACGGGAACTATGGCTACACCTTC. It is translated as CASSWDGNYGYTF. The full variable domain, completed using reference TRBV7-2 and TRBJ1-2, is GAGVSQSPSNKVTEKGKDVELRCDPISGHTALYWYRQSLGQGLEFLIYFQGNSAPDKSGLPSDRFSAERTGGSVSTLTIQRTQQEDSAVYLCASSWDGNYGYTFGSGTRLTVV.

The J gene is TRBJ2-7, the V gene TRBV9, with 11 bases aligning to TRBD1. V lost 0 bases to trimming and J lost 2 bases; unmatched junction nucleotides: 1. This CDR3 is 15 amino acids long. Germline CDR1 reads SGDLS; CDR2 reads YYNGEE. In DNA, the CDR3 is TGTGCCAGCAGCGTAGAGGGACAGGGGGCCTACGAGCAGTACTTC. Translating gives CASSVEGQGAYEQYF.

This clone has a single count. This chain joins TRBV28 and TRBJ2-7, with 14 nucleotides matching TRBD2. The CDR3 spans 16 residues. CDR1 and CDR2 (germline): MDHEN, SYDVKM. V shed 8 bases, J shed 3 bases, and the junction held 9 bases outside the gene matches. The CDR3 is CASLSPGLAGDYEQYF. CDR3 nucleotide sequence: TGTGCCAGCCTTTCACCGGGACTAGCGGGAGACTACGAGCAGTACTTC.

The V gene is TRBV15, the J gene TRBJ2-7; D call uncertain. This CDR3 contains 16 residues. The V end was cut by 0 bases, the J end by 2 bases, with 14 bases between. CDR1 is LNHNV, CDR2 YYDKDF, per germline (reference sequence). CDR3: CATSRDPQPSAYEQYF. The DNA for the CDR3 is TGTGCCACCAGCAGAGATCCCCAGCCATCTGCCTACGAGCAGTACTTC.

This rearrangement joins TRBV28 to TRBJ2-1, with TRBD1 identical over 8 bases. The CDR3 runs 15 residues. The V gene's germline CDR1 is MDHEN and CDR2 SYDVKM. V lost 8 bases and J lost 0; bases outside the gene matches: 6. For the CDR3, the DNA is TGTGCCAGCTCATGGGACAGGAGCTCCTACAATGAGCAGTTCTTC. It translates to CASSWDRSSYNEQFF.

The CDR3, as DNA: TGTGCCAGCAGCGCGAAAGGGGGCCAGACCGGGGAGCTGTTTTTT. Protein sequence: CASSAKGGQTGELFF. The chain uses TRBV9 and TRBJ2-2, with TRBD1 identical over 7 bases. CDR1 is SGDLS, CDR2 YYNGEE, per germline. This CDR3 is 15 amino acids long. The V segment lost 3 bases and the J segment 5 bases; nucleotides outside the gene matches: 7.

The chain couples TRBV19 to TRBJ1-2; TRBD1 is a possible D gene (5 bases). The germline V and J ends were trimmed by 1 base and 2 bases, with 8 bases remaining between them. The germline CDR1 and CDR2 sequences are LNHDA and SQIVND (reference sequence). The CDR3 sequence is 14 residues long. CDR3 sequence reads: CASSIVGANYGYTF. The CDR3 DNA follows: TGTGCCAGTAGTATAGTCGGGGCGAACTATGGCTACACCTTC. Full variable domain (rest looked up from reference TRBV19 and TRBJ1-2): DGGITQSPKYLFRKEGQNVTLSCEQNLNHDAMYWYRQDPGQGLRLIYYSQIVNDFQKGDIAEGYSVSREKKESFPLTVTSAQKNPTAFYLCASSIVGANYGYTFGSGTRLTVV.

The J gene is TRBJ2-7, the V gene TRBV19; the match to TRBD2 covers 13 bases. Germline loops: CDR1 LNHDA, CDR2 SQIVND (reference sequence). Losses at the gene ends were 3 bases for V and 3 bases for J; bases not matched to a gene: 2. This CDR3 comprises 15 residues. CDR3 amino acids: CASSIGLAGVYEQYF. The DNA of the CDR3 is TGTGCCAGTAGTATCGGACTAGCGGGAGTCTACGAGCAGTACTTC. Full variable domain (rest looked up from reference TRBV19 and TRBJ2-7): DGGITQSPKYLFRKEGQNVTLSCEQNLNHDAMYWYRQDPGQGLRLIYYSQIVNDFQKGDIAEGYSVSREKKESFPLTVTSAQKNPTAFYLCASSIGLAGVYEQYFGPGTRLTVT.

The rearrangement uses TRBV19 and TRBJ1-4, with D unclear. V dropped 6 bases and J dropped 5 bases, with 10 bases sitting between them. Germline loops: CDR1 LNHDA, CDR2 SQIVND (reference sequence). This CDR3 is 13 amino acids long. The CDR3: CASREGSNEKLFF. CDR3 in DNA: TGTGCCAGTAGAGAGGGCTCGAATGAAAAACTGTTTTTT.

This sequence joins TRBV7-6 and TRBJ2-3; D could derive from TRBD1 or TRBD2 (7 bases each). CDR3 size: 15 residues. Trimming took off 4 bases at V and 4 bases at J, with 15 bases between the two ends. Per germline, CDR1 SGHVS and CDR2 FNYEAQ. The CDR3 coding sequence is TGTGCCAGCAGCTCACGGCCAGGGGGGGCAGATACGCAGTATTTT. This sequence encodes CASSSRPGGADTQYF.